The next 13 T cell receptor beta chains were all read from a single sample in a study of T cell responses to AZD1222 COVID-19 vaccine. Repertoires were generated with immunoSEQ multiplex PCR, while TCRdb's copy carries only in-frame clones and drops some. The sample carries roughly 200,000 clones, 88% recorded once. The sample consisted of peripheral blood, taken on day 0 of AZD1222 vaccination. The receptors here all came from an adult in good health.

The chain uses TRBV9 and TRBJ2-5; D is possibly TRBD1 (5 bases). This CDR3 is 13 amino acids long. Deletions cut 4 bases from V and 1 base from J, with 8 bases between. Per germline, CDR1 SGDLS and CDR2 YYNGEE. Here the CDR3 reads CASSPQVQETQYF. The DNA of the CDR3 is TGTGCCAGCAGCCCACAGGTCCAAGAGACCCAGTACTTC.

This chain connects TRBV28 to TRBJ2-7; D remains ambiguous. The CDR3 extends over 13 amino acids. Trimming removed 6 bases from V and 3 bases from J, with 12 bases in between. Germline assignment: CDR1 MDHEN and CDR2 SYDVKM. CDR3 nucleotides: TGTGCCAGCAGCCCCCCACCCAACTACGAGCAGTACTTC. Translated: CASSPPPNYEQYF.

This chain joins TRBV7-6 and TRBJ2-3; 7 nucleotides line up with TRBD1. The V gene end was trimmed by 5 bases and the J gene end by 0 bases; junction bases not matched to a gene: 5. CDR3 length: 15 residues. Germline CDR1 is SGHVS and CDR2 is FNYEAQ. CDR3 region: CASSPRTGSTDTQYF. CDR3 nucleotides: TGTGCCAGCAGCCCTCGGACAGGCAGCACAGATACGCAGTATTTT.

The chain couples TRBV27 to TRBJ2-7; D may be TRBD2 (5 bases). Germline CDR1 and CDR2: MNHEY and SMNVEV (reference sequence). Trimming took off 5 bases at V and 6 bases at J, with 14 bases between the two ends. The CDR3 is 13 amino acids. The CDR3 DNA follows: TGTGCCAGCAGTATCCTCGGGGTCGGCGAGCAGTACTTC. Translated: CASSILGVGEQYF.

The sample holds a few counts of this clone. The rearrangement uses TRBV27 and TRBJ1-1; weak D call: TRBD1 (6 bases). CDR1 MNHEY and CDR2 SMNVEV come from the germline V gene (reference sequence). This CDR3 spans 15 amino acids. The V and J ends lost 9 bases and 3 bases respectively, with 20 bases between them. CDR3 region: CASIVRGARYTEAFF. CDR3 DNA: TGTGCCAGTATAGTCAGGGGCGCTAGGTACACTGAAGCTTTCTTT.

The V gene is TRBV5-4, the J gene TRBJ2-6, with unresolved D. The CDR3 is made up of 15 amino acids. V was cut by 0 bases and J by 0 bases, with 4 bases left in between. The V gene's germline CDR1 is SGHNT and CDR2 YYREEE (reference sequence). The CDR3: CASSLGSSGANVLTF. The CDR3, as DNA: TGTGCCAGCAGCTTGGGATCCTCTGGGGCCAACGTCCTGACTTTC. The full variable domain, in which reference TRBV5-4 and TRBJ2-6 provide the parts outside the CDR3, is ETGVTQSPTHLIKTRGQQVTLRCSSQSGHNTVSWYQQALGQGPQFIFQYYREEENGRGNFPPRFSGLQFPNYSSELNVNALELDDSALYLCASSLGSSGANVLTFGAGSRLTVL.

The sample holds a few counts of this clone. This rearrangement joins TRBV12-5 to TRBJ1-2; D might be TRBD1 (5 bases). The germline gives CDR1 LGHNT, CDR2 FRNRAP. V lost 4 bases and J 8 bases, leaving 17 bases between the germline ends. This CDR3 is 14 amino acids long. CDR3 region: CASGWAGGPGGYTF. CDR3 coding DNA: TGTGCTAGTGGTTGGGCCGGGGGACCCGGAGGCTACACCTTC.

This chain connects TRBV28 to TRBJ1-2; D is possibly TRBD1 (6 bases). The V gene lost 7 bases and the J gene lost 8 bases, with 14 bases spanning the gap. Germline V gene data show CDR1 as MDHEN and CDR2 as SYDVKM. This CDR3 is 12 amino acids long. CDR3 loop: CASKPGAWGYTF. The DNA for the CDR3 is TGTGCCAGCAAGCCGGGGGCCTGGGGCTACACCTTC.

In its sample, this clone was seen once. The gene calls are TRBV5-4 and TRBJ1-2; no clear D gene. The V gene's germline CDR1 is SGHNT and CDR2 YYREEE (reference sequence). The V end lost 4 bases, the J end lost 4 bases, and 14 bases lay between the germline ends. The CDR3 sequence is 14 residues long. The CDR3 DNA reads as TGTGCCAGCAGCCCCGGGCTCCCAGGCTATGGCTACACCTTC. Translating it yields CASSPGLPGYGYTF.

The chain recombines TRBV28 with TRBJ1-6; D not resolved. Germline V gives CDR1 MDHEN, CDR2 SYDVKM. With 4 bases removed from V and 8 bases from J, the gap between germline ends came to 15 bases. The CDR3 contains 15 residues. The CDR3 DNA follows: TGTGCCAGCAGTTCCGGACGGAAAGAGTATTCACCCCTCCACTTT. Translating it yields CASSSGRKEYSPLHF.

About this clone: The junction and the germline gene differ at one end; a read error may be behind it. The chain uses TRBV29-1 and TRBJ1-1; 7 bases align to TRBD1. This CDR3 is built from 13 residues. Germline CDR1 is SQVTM and CDR2 is ANQGSEA. CDR3 nucleotides: TGCAGCTTTGATGACAGGGCGAACACTGAAGCTTTCTTT. Encoded protein: CSFDDRANTEAFF.

The chain employs TRBV19 and TRBJ1-5, with D possibly being TRBD1 (6 bases). The CDR3 has 16 residues. CDR1 and CDR2 from the germline V gene are LNHDA and SQIVND (reference sequence). Between the trimmed V and J ends, which lost 5 bases and 0 bases, there was a span of 14 bases. In nucleotides, the CDR3 is TGTGCCAGTAGTCCGACAGGCCCTTATAGCAATCAGCCCCAGCATTTT. Translation: CASSPTGPYSNQPQHF.

The V and J genes are TRBV4-2 and TRBJ1-2, with 9 bases matching TRBD1. V dropped 0 bases and J dropped 6; count of bases not matched to a gene: 5. Per the germline V gene, CDR1 is LGHNA and CDR2 is YNFKEQ. CDR3 length: 15 amino acids. CDR3 nucleotide sequence: TGTGCCAGCAGCCAAGATGGGGGACAGGGTGATGGCTACACCTTC. Its protein product is CASSQDGGQGDGYTF.